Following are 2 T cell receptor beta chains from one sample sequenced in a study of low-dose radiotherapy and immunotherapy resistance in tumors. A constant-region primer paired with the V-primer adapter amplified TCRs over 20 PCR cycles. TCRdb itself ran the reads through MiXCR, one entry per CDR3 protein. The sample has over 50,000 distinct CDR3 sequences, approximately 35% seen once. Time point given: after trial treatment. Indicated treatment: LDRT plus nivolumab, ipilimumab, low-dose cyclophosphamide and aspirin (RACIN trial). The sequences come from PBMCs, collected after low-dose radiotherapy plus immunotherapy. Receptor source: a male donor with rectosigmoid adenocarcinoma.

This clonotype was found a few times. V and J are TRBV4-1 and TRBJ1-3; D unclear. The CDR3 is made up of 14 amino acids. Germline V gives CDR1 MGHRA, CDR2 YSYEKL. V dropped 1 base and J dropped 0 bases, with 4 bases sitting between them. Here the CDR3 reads CASSQASSGNTIYF. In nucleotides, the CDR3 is TGCGCCAGCAGCCAAGCCAGCTCTGGAAACACCATATATTTT.

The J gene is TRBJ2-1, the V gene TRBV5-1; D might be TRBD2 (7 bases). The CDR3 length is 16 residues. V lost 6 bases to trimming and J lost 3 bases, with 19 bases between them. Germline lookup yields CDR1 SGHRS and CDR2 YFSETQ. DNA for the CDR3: TGCGCCAGCACATTCGCGGGGGCTATTCGCTACAATGAGCAGTTCTTC. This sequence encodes CASTFAGAIRYNEQFF.